These 10 T cell receptor beta chains came from one sample sequenced in a study of cytomegalovirus exposure and HLA in healthy donors. PCR employed 60 Vbeta and 13 Jbeta primers. Repertoires were generated with immunoSEQ multiplex PCR, while TCRdb's copy carries only in-frame clones and drops some. This table has roughly 200,000 clones, 79% appearing once. Sequenced material: PBMCs. The receptors were sampled from a woman aged 40 to 55 in good health and CMV-seronegative.

V gene TRBV29-1 combines with J gene TRBJ2-3, with 9 bases matching TRBD1. The J segment lost 4 bases and the V segment lost 4 bases, leaving 0 bases of the junction unmatched. Germline CDR1 and CDR2: SQVTM and ANQGSEA. This CDR3 region has 12 residues. The CDR3: CSVGQGADTQYF. For the CDR3, the DNA is TGCAGCGTTGGACAGGGGGCAGATACGCAGTATTTT.

Concerning this clone: This sample includes further DNA sequences coding for the same CDR3. The V call is TRBV5-1, the J call TRBJ2-5; D possibly corresponds to TRBD1 (5 bases). Germline V gene lookup returns CDR1 SGHRS and CDR2 YFSETQ. The CDR3 consists of 13 residues. V was shortened by 0 bases and J by 4 bases, with 7 bases between the two germline ends. The CDR3 DNA sequence: TGCGCCAGCAGCTTGGGAAGGGGAGAGACCCAGTACTTC. It translates to CASSLGRGETQYF. Together with reference TRBV5-1 and TRBJ2-5, the CDR3 gives the full variable domain: KAGVTQTPRYLIKTRGQQVTLSCSPISGHRSVSWYQQTPGQGLQFLFEYFSETQRNKGNFPGRFSGRQFSNSRSEMNVSTLELGDSALYLCASSLGRGETQYFGPGTRLLVL.

This clone occurred a few times. The genes are TRBV27 and TRBJ1-2, with 9 nucleotides matching TRBD1. V shed 7 bases and J 6 bases; nucleotides not matched to a gene: 9. CDR1 and CDR2 from the germline V gene are MNHEY and SMNVEV (reference sequence). The CDR3 spans 14 residues. CDR3: CASTTGTGRDGYTF. The DNA for the CDR3 is TGTGCCAGCACCACCGGGACAGGGAGGGATGGCTACACCTTC.

The chain employs TRBV4-2 and TRBJ2-7, with a tentative D call TRBD2 (5 bases). CDR1 and CDR2 (germline): LGHNA, YNFKEQ. Trimming pared 2 bases from V and 2 bases from J, leaving 19 bases between. The CDR3 loop spans 17 amino acids. This chain's CDR3 is CASSQRRLPTSTYEQYF. As DNA, the CDR3 is TGTGCCAGCAGCCAAAGGAGGCTCCCCACCTCCACCTACGAGCAGTACTTC.

V is TRBV4-3 and J is TRBJ2-1, with 7 positions matching TRBD1. V lost 4 bases to trimming and J lost 10 bases; unmatched junction nucleotides: 16. The CDR3 runs 16 residues. CDR1 is LGHNA and CDR2 is YSLEER in the germline V gene. CDR3 amino acids: CASSLFDRVILREQFF. CDR3 nucleotides: TGCGCCAGCAGCCTCTTCGACAGGGTGATACTTCGAGAGCAGTTCTTC.

The rearrangement uses TRBV9 and TRBJ1-6, with 7 bases matching TRBD1. Germline loops: CDR1 SGDLS, CDR2 YYNGEE. The CDR3 is 18 residues long. Trimming took 0 bases from V and 6 from J; bases not matched to a gene: 12. CDR3 region: CASSVEGDSRFPNSPLHF. CDR3 nucleotide sequence: TGTGCCAGCAGCGTAGAGGGGGACAGCCGATTTCCTAATTCACCCCTCCACTTT.

The chain carries TRBV14 and TRBJ2-7; no reliable D call. V lost 0 bases, J lost 9 bases, and 6 bases lay in between. CDR1 is SGHDN and CDR2 is FVKESK in the germline V gene. The CDR3 runs to 11 residues. CDR3 DNA sequence: TGTGCCAGCAGCCAAGACGAGGCGCAGTACTTC. This translates into CASSQDEAQYF.

This clone was counted only a few times. Written as DNA, the CDR3 is TGCGCCAGCAGCTTGACGGACAGAAACAATCAGCCCCAGCATTTT. Translation gives CASSLTDRNNQPQHF. The chain has TRBV5-1 and TRBJ1-5; TRBD1 is a possible D gene (6 bases). Germline V gene sequence: CDR1 SGHRS, CDR2 YFSETQ. The V end lost 1 base, the J end lost 3 bases, and 11 bases lay between the germline ends. The CDR3 is 15 residues long.

This clone was recorded only once. The V call is TRBV21-1, the J call TRBJ1-3. TRBV21-1 is annotated as a pseudogene. The CDR3 contains 15 residues. The CDR3 DNA reads as TGTGCCAGCAGCAGAGGAGTGAGCTCTGGAAACACCATATATTTT. Its protein product is CASSRGVSSGNTIYF.

This clone was observed once. J is TRBJ2-5 and V is TRBV12-5, with 9 bases matching TRBD2. The germline V gene encodes CDR1 LGHNT and CDR2 FRNRAP. This CDR3 comprises 15 residues. Trimming removed 6 bases from V and 2 bases from J; junction bases left unmatched: 7. The CDR3 coding sequence is TGTGCTAGTGGCAGAGCGGGAGGTGTACAAGAGACCCAGTACTTC. Translating it yields CASGRAGGVQETQYF.